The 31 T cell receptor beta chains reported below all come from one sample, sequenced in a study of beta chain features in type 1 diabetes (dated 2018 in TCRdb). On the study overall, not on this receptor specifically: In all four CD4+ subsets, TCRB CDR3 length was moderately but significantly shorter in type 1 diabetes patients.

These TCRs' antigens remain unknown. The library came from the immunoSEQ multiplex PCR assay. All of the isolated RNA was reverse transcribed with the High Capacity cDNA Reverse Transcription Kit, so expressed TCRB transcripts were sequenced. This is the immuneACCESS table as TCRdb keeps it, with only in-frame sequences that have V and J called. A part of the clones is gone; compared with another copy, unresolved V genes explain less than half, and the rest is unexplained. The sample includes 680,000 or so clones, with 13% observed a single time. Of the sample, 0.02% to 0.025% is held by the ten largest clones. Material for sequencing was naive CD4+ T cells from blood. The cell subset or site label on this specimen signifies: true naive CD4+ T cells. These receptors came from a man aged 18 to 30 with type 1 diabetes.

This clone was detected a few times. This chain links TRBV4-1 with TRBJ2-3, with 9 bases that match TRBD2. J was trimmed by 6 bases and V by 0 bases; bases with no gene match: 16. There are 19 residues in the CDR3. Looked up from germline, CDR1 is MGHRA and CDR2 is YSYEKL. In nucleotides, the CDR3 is TGCGCCAGCAGCCAAGACCCCCGGGGAGCGGGGGGCCTTGGGGATACGCAGTATTTT. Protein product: CASSQDPRGAGGLGDTQYF.

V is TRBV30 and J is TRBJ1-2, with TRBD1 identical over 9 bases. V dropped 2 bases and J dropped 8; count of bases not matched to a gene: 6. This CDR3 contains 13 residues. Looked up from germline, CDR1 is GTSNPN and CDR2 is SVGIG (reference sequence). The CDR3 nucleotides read TGTGCCTGGAGTACAGGGGGCACGTTGGGCTACACCTTC. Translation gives CAWSTGGTLGYTF. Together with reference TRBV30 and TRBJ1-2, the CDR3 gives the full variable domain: SQTIHQWPATLVQPVGSPLSLECTVEGTSNPNLYWYRQAAGRGLQLLFYSVGIGQISSEVPQNLSASRPQDRQFILSSKKLLLSDSGFYLCAWSTGGTLGYTFGSGTRLTVV.

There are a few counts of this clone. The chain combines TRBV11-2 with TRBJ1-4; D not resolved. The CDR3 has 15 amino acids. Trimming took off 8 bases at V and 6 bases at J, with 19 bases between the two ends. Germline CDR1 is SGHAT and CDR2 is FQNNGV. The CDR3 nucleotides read TGTGCCAGCCGAAGGGCGCAGGCGTCCTATGAAAAACTGTTTTTT. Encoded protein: CASRRAQASYEKLFF.

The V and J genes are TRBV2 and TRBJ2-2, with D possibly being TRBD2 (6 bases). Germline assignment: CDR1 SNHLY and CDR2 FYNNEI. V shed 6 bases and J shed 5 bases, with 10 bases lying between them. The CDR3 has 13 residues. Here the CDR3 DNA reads TGTGCCAGCAGGGTTAGCGGAACCGGGGAGCTGTTTTTT. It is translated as CASRVSGTGELFF. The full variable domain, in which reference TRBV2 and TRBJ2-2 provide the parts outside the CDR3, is EPEVTQTPSHQVTQMGQEVILRCVPISNHLYFYWYRQILGQKVEFLVSFYNNEISEKSEIFDDQFSVERPDGSNFTLKIRSTKLEDSAMYFCASRVSGTGELFFGEGSRLTVL.

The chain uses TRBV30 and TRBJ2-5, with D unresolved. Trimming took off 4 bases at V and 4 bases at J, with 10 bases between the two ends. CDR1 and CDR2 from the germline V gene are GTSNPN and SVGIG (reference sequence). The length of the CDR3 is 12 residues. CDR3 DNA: TGTGCCTGGACCAACTCTCTAGAGACCCAGTACTTC. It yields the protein CAWTNSLETQYF.

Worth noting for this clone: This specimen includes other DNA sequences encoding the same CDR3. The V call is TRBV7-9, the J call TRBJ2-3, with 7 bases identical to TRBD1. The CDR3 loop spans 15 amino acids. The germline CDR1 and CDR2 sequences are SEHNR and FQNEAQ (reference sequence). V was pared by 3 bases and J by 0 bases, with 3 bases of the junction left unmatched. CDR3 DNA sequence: TGTGCCAGCAGCTTCCGGGACAGTAGCACAGATACGCAGTATTTT. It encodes CASSFRDSSTDTQYF.

The CDR3 loop is CAISDGTSYEQYF. The DNA of the CDR3 is TGTGCCATCAGCGATGGGACCTCCTACGAGCAGTACTTC. The chain recombines TRBV10-3 with TRBJ2-7, with D perhaps TRBD1 or TRBD2 (5 bases each). The V and J ends lost 6 bases and 0 bases respectively, with 9 bases between them. The CDR3 totals 13 residues. The germline V gene has CDR1 ENHRY and CDR2 SYGVKD.

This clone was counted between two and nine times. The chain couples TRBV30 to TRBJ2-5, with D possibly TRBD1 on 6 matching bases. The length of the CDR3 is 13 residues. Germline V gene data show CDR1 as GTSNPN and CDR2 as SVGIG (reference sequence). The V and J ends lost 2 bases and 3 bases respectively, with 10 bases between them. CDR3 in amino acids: CAWSLGQKETQYF. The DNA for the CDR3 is TGTGCCTGGAGTCTCGGACAGAAAGAGACCCAGTACTTC. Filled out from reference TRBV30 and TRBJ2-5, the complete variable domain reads SQTIHQWPATLVQPVGSPLSLECTVEGTSNPNLYWYRQAAGRGLQLLFYSVGIGQISSEVPQNLSASRPQDRQFILSSKKLLLSDSGFYLCAWSLGQKETQYFGPGTRLLVL.

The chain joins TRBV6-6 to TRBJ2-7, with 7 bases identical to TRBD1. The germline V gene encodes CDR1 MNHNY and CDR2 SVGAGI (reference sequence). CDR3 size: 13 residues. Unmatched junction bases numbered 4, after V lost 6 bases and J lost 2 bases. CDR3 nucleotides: TGTGCCAGCAGAAGGGACAGTACCTACGAGCAGTACTTC. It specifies CASRRDSTYEQYF.

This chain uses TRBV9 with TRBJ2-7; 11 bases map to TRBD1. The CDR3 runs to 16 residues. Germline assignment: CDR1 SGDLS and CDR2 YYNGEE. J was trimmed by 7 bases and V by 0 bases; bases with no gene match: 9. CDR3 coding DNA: TGTGCCAGCAGCGTAGTGGGGACAGGGGGTAGGGAAGAGCAGTACTTC. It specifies CASSVVGTGGREEQYF.

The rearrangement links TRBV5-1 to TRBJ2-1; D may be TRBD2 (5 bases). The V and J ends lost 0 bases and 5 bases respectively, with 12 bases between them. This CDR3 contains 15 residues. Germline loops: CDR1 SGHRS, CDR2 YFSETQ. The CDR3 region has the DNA TGCGCCAGCAGCTTGGGGGCTAGCAACCACAATGAGCAGTTCTTC. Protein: CASSLGASNHNEQFF.

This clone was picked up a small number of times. CDR3 sequence: CASSLEQGLVADTQYF. For the CDR3, the DNA is TGCGCCAGCAGCTTGGAACAGGGGCTGGTGGCAGATACGCAGTATTTT. V gene TRBV5-1 combines with J gene TRBJ2-3, with 7 bases fitting TRBD1. In germline, CDR1 is SGHRS, CDR2 YFSETQ. CDR3 size: 16 residues. With 0 bases clipped from V and 4 bases from J, the junction kept 8 bases outside the gene matches.

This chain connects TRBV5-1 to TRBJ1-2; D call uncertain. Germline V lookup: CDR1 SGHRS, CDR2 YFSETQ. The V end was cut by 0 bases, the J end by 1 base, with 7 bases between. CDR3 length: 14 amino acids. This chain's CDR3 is CASSLDRYNYGYTF. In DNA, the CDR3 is TGCGCCAGCAGCTTGGACAGATATAACTATGGCTACACCTTC. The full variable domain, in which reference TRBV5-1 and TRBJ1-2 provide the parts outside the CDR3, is KAGVTQTPRYLIKTRGQQVTLSCSPISGHRSVSWYQQTPGQGLQFLFEYFSETQRNKGNFPGRFSGRQFSNSRSEMNVSTLELGDSALYLCASSLDRYNYGYTFGSGTRLTVV.

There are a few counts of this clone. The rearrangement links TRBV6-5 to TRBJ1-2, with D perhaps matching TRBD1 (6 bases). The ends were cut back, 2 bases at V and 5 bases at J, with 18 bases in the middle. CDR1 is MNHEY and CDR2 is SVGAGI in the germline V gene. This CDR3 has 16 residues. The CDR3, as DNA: TGTGCCAGCAGTTACAATCACAGGGCTTCGGGGTATGGCTACACCTTC. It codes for CASSYNHRASGYGYTF.

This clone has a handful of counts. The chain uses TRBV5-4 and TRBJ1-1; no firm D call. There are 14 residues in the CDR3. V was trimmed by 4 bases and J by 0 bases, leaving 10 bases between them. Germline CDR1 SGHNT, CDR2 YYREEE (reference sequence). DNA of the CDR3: TGTGCCAGCAGCAAACAACTGATGAACACTGAAGCTTTCTTT. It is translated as CASSKQLMNTEAFF.

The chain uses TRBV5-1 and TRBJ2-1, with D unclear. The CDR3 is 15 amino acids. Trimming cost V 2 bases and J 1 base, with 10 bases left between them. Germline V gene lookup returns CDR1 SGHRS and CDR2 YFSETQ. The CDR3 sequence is CASSFLQESYNEQFF. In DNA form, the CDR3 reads TGCGCCAGCAGCTTCCTTCAGGAGTCCTACAATGAGCAGTTCTTC.

Here the CDR3 DNA reads TGTGCCAGCACCCCCGGGACAGAGAATTCCTACGAGCAGTACTTC. It codes for CASTPGTENSYEQYF. The chain has TRBV6-6 and TRBJ2-7; 7 bases align to TRBD1. Germline loops: CDR1 MNHNY, CDR2 SVGAGI (reference sequence). The CDR3 length is 15 residues. V shed 7 bases and J 1 base; nucleotides not matched to a gene: 10.

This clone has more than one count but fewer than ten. CDR3 protein: CAISTGNGNSPLHF. CDR3 bases: TGTGCCATCAGCACAGGGAACGGTAATTCACCCCTCCACTTT. The rearrangement links TRBV10-3 to TRBJ1-6, with a weak D call TRBD1 (6 bases). This CDR3 has 14 amino acids. The ends were cut back, 6 bases at V and 6 bases at J, with 12 bases in the middle. Germline-derived CDR1 and CDR2 are ENHRY and SYGVKD.

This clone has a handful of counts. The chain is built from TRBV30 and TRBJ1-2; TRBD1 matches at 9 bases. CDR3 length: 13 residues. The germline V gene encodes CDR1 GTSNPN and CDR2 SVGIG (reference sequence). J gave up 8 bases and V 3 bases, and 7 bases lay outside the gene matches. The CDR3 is CAWSLQGAGGYTF. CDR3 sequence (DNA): TGTGCCTGGAGCCTACAGGGGGCCGGGGGCTACACCTTC.

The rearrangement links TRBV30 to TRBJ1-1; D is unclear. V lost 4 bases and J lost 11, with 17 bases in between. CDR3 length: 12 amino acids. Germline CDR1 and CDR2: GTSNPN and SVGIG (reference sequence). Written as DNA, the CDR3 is TGTGCCTGGACCGGGTATGGGGTGAAGGCTTTCTTT. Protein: CAWTGYGVKAFF.

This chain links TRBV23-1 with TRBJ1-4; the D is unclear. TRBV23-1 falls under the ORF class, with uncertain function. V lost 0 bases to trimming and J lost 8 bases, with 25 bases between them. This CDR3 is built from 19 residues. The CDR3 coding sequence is TGCGCCAGCAGTCAATCGTATCCAGAGCCCCTCCGTGCTAGGGAAAAACTGTTTTTT. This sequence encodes CASSQSYPEPLRAREKLFF.

CDR3: CASSPGLAGMGHEQYF. The DNA for the CDR3 is TGTGCCAGCAGTCCCGGACTAGCGGGGATGGGCCACGAGCAGTACTTC. The chain uses TRBV11-2 and TRBJ2-7, with 12 bases matching TRBD2. The length of the CDR3 is 16 residues. V shed 6 bases and J 5 bases; nucleotides not matched to a gene: 11. CDR1 is SGHAT and CDR2 is FQNNGV in the germline V gene.

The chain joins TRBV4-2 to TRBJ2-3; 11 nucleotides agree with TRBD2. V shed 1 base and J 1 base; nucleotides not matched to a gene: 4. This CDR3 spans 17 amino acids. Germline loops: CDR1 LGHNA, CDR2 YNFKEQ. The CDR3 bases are TGTGCCAGCAGCCAAGTCGATAGCGGGGGGGGCACAGATACGCAGTATTTT. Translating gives CASSQVDSGGGTDTQYF.

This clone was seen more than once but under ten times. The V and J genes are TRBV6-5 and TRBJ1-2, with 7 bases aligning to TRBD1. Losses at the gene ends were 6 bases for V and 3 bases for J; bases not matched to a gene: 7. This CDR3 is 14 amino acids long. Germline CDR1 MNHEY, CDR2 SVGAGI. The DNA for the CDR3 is TGTGCCAGCAGAGAACCGGGACAGTACTATGGCTACACCTTC. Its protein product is CASREPGQYYGYTF.

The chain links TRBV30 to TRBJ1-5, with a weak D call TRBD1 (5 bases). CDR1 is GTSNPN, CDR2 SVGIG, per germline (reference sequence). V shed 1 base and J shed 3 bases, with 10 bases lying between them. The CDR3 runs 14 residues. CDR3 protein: CAWSEKGANQPQHF. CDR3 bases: TGTGCCTGGAGTGAAAAAGGGGCCAATCAGCCCCAGCATTTT.

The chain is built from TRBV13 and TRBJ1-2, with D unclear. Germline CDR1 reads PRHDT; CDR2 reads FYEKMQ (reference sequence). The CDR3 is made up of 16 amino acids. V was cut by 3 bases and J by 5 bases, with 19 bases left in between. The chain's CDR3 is CASSFHDSGVQYGYTF. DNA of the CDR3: TGTGCCAGCAGCTTCCACGATTCCGGGGTTCAGTATGGCTACACCTTC.

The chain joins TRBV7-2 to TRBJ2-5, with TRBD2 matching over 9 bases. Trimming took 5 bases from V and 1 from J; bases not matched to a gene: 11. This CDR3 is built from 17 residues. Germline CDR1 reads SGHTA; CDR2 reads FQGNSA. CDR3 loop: CASSGPKRGAFQETQYF. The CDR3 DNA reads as TGTGCCAGCAGCGGCCCAAAGCGGGGGGCTTTCCAAGAGACCCAGTACTTC.

The CDR3 region is CAISEGDSRRGYTF. CDR3 bases: TGTGCCATCAGTGAGGGGGACAGTCGGAGAGGCTACACCTTC. The chain links TRBV10-3 to TRBJ1-2, with 7 nucleotides matching TRBD1. The CDR3 has 14 amino acids. Trimming at V came to 2 bases and at J to 8 bases, leaving 8 bases not matched to a gene. CDR1 is ENHRY, CDR2 SYGVKD, per germline.

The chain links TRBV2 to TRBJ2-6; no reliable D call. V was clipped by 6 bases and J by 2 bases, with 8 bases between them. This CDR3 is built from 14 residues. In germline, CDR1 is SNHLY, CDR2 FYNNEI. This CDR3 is CASRESTGANVLTF. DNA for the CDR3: TGTGCCAGCAGGGAGTCCACTGGGGCCAACGTCCTGACTTTC.

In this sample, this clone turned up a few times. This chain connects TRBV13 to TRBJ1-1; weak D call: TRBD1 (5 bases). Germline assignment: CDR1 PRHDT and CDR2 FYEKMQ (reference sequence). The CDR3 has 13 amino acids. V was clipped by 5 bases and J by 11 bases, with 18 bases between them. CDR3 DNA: TGTGCCAGCAGCCCTCAACCGATGACAGCCGCTTTCTTT. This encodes CASSPQPMTAAFF. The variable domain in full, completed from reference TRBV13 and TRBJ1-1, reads AAGVIQSPRHLIKEKRETATLKCYPIPRHDTVYWYQQGPGQDPQFLISFYEKMQSDKGSIPDRFSAQQFSDYHSELNMSSLELGDSALYFCASSPQPMTAAFFGQGTRLTVV.

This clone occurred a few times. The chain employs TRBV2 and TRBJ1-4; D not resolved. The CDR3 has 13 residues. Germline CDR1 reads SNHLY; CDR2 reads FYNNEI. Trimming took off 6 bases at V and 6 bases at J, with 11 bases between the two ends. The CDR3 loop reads CASSPRWDEKLFF. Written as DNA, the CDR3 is TGTGCCAGCAGCCCCAGATGGGATGAAAAACTGTTTTTT.